This TCR beta chain was captured by sequencing in a study of blood T cell repertoires in COVID-19. Across the study: Samples representing acute and convalescent COVID-19 were sourced from the United States, Italy and Spain. From T cells, B-cell-depleted T cells, or PBMCs came the material, which was cDNA or gDNA.

In the authors' workflow: Quantification of nucleated cells was approximated via reference gene primer amplification. TCRdb's copy holds only in-frame clones and misses some; the assay was immunoSEQ multiplex PCR. Clone size and the V and J calls come from that table; the DNA yielded D and trimming. The sample shows 200,000 to 250,000 clones, around 82% of them seen only once. This clone turned up a few times. The CDR3 totals 15 residues. V shed 1 base and J shed 2 bases, with 10 bases lying between them. Germline V gene lookup returns CDR1 LGHDT and CDR2 YNNKEL (reference sequence). The chain employs TRBV3-1 (or the pseudogene TRBV3-2) and TRBJ2-3; no reliable D call. The material sequenced was peripheral blood. This TCR was sampled from a woman younger than 45 who had recovered from COVID-19. The DNA of the CDR3 is TGTGCCAGCAGCCAAGCTCAAGACTTCACAGATACGCAGTATTTT. This encodes CASSQAQDFTDTQYF.